Listed below are T cell receptor beta chains from one sample, sequenced in a study of response to subunit inactivated influenza vaccine. TCRdb re-analysed the RT-PCR reads in MiXCR, keeping a single row per CDR3 protein. The sample yields 200,000 to 250,000 distinct CDR3 sequences, 9% to 15% seen once. Sample: non-naive T cells sorted from PBMCs, taken around 15 days before vaccination. The origin of the receptors is a man aged 45-65 years who received an inactivated influenza vaccine. Both conserved end residues are part of each CDR3. A D gene is named only where the DNA matches it firmly. Not all rows give a size; the values are once, few, many and, for expanded clones, a class.

D gene	V gene	clone size	J gene	CDR3 DNA	CDR3 protein
TRBD2	TRBV2	-	TRBJ2-5	TGTGCCAGCCGACTAGCGGGATCACCCCAAGAGACCCAGTACTTC	CASRLAGSPQETQYF
TRBD2	TRBV7-2	-	TRBJ2-7	TGTGCCAGCAGCTCACCCCGACTAGCGGGAGGGGTCGAGCAGTACTTC	CASSSPRLAGGVEQYF
-	TRBV20-1	-	TRBJ2-7	TGCAGTCCGAAGGACAACTACGAGCAGTACTTC	CSPKDNYEQYF
TRBD2	TRBV13	-	TRBJ2-1	TGTGCCAGCAGCTCTGACGGGCGGGAGGGCCGCAATGAGCAGTTCTTC	CASSSDGREGRNEQFF
TRBD1	TRBV20-1	-	TRBJ1-1	TGCAGTGCTAGAACAGGGGCCTTGAACACTGAAGCTTTCTTT	CSARTGALNTEAFF
-	TRBV5-1	many	TRBJ2-5	TGCGCCAGCTCCAAAGTGAGGGAGACCCAGTACTTC	CASSKVRETQYF
-	TRBV10-3	few	TRBJ2-2	TGTGCCATCAGTCGGGAATTCAACACCGGGGAGCTGTTTTTT	CAISREFNTGELFF
TRBD1	TRBV4-1	many	TRBJ1-2	TGCGCCAGCAGCCCACAGGGACAGCGAAGTTATGGCTACACCTTC	CASSPQGQRSYGYTF
TRBD1	TRBV7-2	-	TRBJ1-4	TGTGCCAGCAGCGCACAGGGGTATGAAAAACTGTTTTTT	CASSAQGYEKLFF
TRBD1	TRBV5-1	-	TRBJ2-1	TGCGCCAGCAGCGTCACAGACAGGGCCAATGAGCAGTTCTTC	CASSVTDRANEQFF
-	TRBV20-1	-	TRBJ2-2	TGCAGTGCTAGTACAGGGCGCTGGGACACCGGGGAGCTGTTTTTT	CSASTGRWDTGELFF
-	TRBV7-6	few	TRBJ2-1	TGTGCCAGCAGCTTAGACAGGGACAATGAGCAGTTCTTC	CASSLDRDNEQFF
-	TRBV25-1	-	TRBJ2-3	TGTGCCAGCAGTGAAGGGGGGGCGTTCACAGATACGCAGTATTTT	CASSEGGAFTDTQYF
TRBD1	TRBV9	few	TRBJ1-6	TGTGCCAGCAGCGTAGATTCCGGGACAGGGAATTCACCCCTCCACTTT	CASSVDSGTGNSPLHF
-	TRBV29-1	few	TRBJ1-2	TGCAGCGTCGTCCGACAGGCCAACAGCTATGGCTACACCTTC	CSVVRQANSYGYTF
-	TRBV20-1	-	TRBJ2-4	TGCTGCGCTGGGGGCTCGGGACCGGGCTCGGCCAAAAACATTCAGTACTTC	CCAGGSGPGSAKNIQYF
-	TRBV11-2	few	TRBJ1-1	TGTGCCAGCAGCCGGGACATAGTGAACACTGAAGCTTTCTTT	CASSRDIVNTEAFF
-	TRBV5-1	few	TRBJ1-6	TGCGCCAGCAGCCCGAACAGGATAAATTCACCCCTCCACTTT	CASSPNRINSPLHF
TRBD1	TRBV12-3/TRBV12-4	-	TRBJ1-1	TGTGCCAGCAGCAATACACAGGGGGCCCGCGGCACTGAAGCTTTCTTT	CASSNTQGARGTEAFF
TRBD2	TRBV27	few	TRBJ2-7	TGTGCCAGCAGTTTATCGGGGCGGGGGGGTTTCTCCTACGAGCAGTACTTC	CASSLSGRGGFSYEQYF
-	TRBV7-2	few	TRBJ2-1	TGTGCCAGCAGCTTAGTACCCAACAATGAGCAGTTCTTC	CASSLVPNNEQFF
TRBD2	TRBV5-1	-	TRBJ2-5	TGCGCCAGCAGCTTGTCGGGGGGGCTGGGACAAGAGACCCAGTACTTC	CASSLSGGLGQETQYF
-	TRBV10-3	few	TRBJ2-7	TGTGCCATCAGTAGGTCCGCTCTTCAGTACTTC	CAISRSALQYF
TRBD1	TRBV19	-	TRBJ1-4	TGTGCCAGTAGTATGGGAGCGGGACAGGGGAACGAAAAACTGTTTTTT	CASSMGAGQGNEKLFF
TRBD2	TRBV20-1	few	TRBJ2-1	TGCAGTGCCCCCGCGGGGGGCCCCCAATACAATGAGCAGTTCTTC	CSAPAGGPQYNEQFF
-	TRBV5-1	few	TRBJ2-7	TGCGCCAGCAGCTCGCAACTAAGCTCGGGAGTCCCCTACGAGCAGTACTTC	CASSSQLSSGVPYEQYF
TRBD2	TRBV29-1	many	TRBJ2-3	TGCAGCGTTGAAAAGCGGGGGGGCTCAGATACGCAGTATTTT	CSVEKRGGSDTQYF
-	TRBV29-1	many	TRBJ2-7	TGCAGCGTGTACATATCTTTGGGCGAGCAGTACTTC	CSVYISLGEQYF
-	TRBV29-1	many	TRBJ2-1	TGCAGCGCTTCCGGGACTCCTGAAGGTCTCCATGAGCAGTTCTTC	CSASGTPEGLHEQFF
TRBD2	TRBV7-2	-	TRBJ2-1	TGTGCCAGCAGCTCCGTAGGACTAGCGGGGAGCTCTAATTTCTTC	CASSSVGLAGSSNFF
TRBD1	TRBV5-1	few	TRBJ2-2	TGCGCCAGCAGCTTGGCCGACAGGGACGCCGGGGAGCTGTTTTTT	CASSLADRDAGELFF
-	TRBV15	many	TRBJ1-1	TGTGCCACCAGCAGGGCCAGGGCGAACACTGAAGCTTTCTTT	CATSRARANTEAFF
-	TRBV5-5	many	TRBJ1-2	TGTGCCAGCAGCTTGGCCGCGAACTATGGCTACACCTTC	CASSLAANYGYTF
TRBD2	TRBV7-2	many	TRBJ2-2	TGTGCCAGCAGCTTAAGGGAGGGGACCGGGGAGCTGTTTTTT	CASSLREGTGELFF
-	TRBV18	many	TRBJ2-1	TGTGCCAGCTCACCACAGGGGAGTAACAATGAGCAGTTCTTC	CASSPQGSNNEQFF
-	TRBV7-2	many	TRBJ2-3	TGTGCCAGCAGCTTATTGGGGGGCCAGGCAGATACGCAGTATTTT	CASSLLGGQADTQYF
-	TRBV28	-	TRBJ1-5	TGTGCCAGCAGTCCCGGGACGAGACAGCCCCAGCATTTT	CASSPGTRQPQHF
-	TRBV6-2/TRBV6-3	few	TRBJ2-6	TGTGCCAGCAGCCTTCCAAAGTCTGGGGCCAACGTCCTGACTTTC	CASSLPKSGANVLTF
-	TRBV5-1	many	TRBJ2-3	TGCGCCAGCAGCTTGAGAAGCCTGAATACGCAGTATTTT	CASSLRSLNTQYF
TRBD1	TRBV6-2/TRBV6-3	few	TRBJ2-7	TGTGCCAGCACTCCTCCAGGGACAGTAATGCACGAGCAGTACTTC	CASTPPGTVMHEQYF
TRBD2	TRBV7-3	many	TRBJ2-4	TGTGCCAGCAGCTTAAGGGCTAGCGGGAGTCTAAACATTCAGTACTTC	CASSLRASGSLNIQYF
TRBD1	TRBV10-3	few	TRBJ1-6	TGTGCCACCGCAGGGACAGGGGGAAATTCACCCCTCCACTTT	CATAGTGGNSPLHF
-	TRBV4-3	many	TRBJ2-6	TGCGCCAGCAGCCAAGAGATCCGGGCTGGGGCCAACGTCCTGACTTTC	CASSQEIRAGANVLTF
-	TRBV4-2	-	TRBJ1-1	TGTGCCAGCAGCCAAGTCTCCAACCTTGCTGAAGCTTTCTTT	CASSQVSNLAEAFF
TRBD1	TRBV15	-	TRBJ1-1	TGTGCCACCAGCAGCCCAGGGGGCAGGAGCACTGAAGCTTTCTTT	CATSSPGGRSTEAFF